A single sample is the source of the 24 T cell receptor beta chains below, sequenced in a study of T cell responses to AZD1222 COVID-19 vaccine. Here immunoSEQ multiplex PCR was the method, and the copy in TCRdb shows in-frame clones only, minus some. The sample yields about 120,000 clones, roughly 91% seen once. This specimen consisted of peripheral blood, obtained 28 days after the second AZD1222 dose. These receptor sequences come from an adult who received the AZD1222 COVID-19 vaccine.

V is TRBV5-1 and J is TRBJ1-4; 7 bases match TRBD1. Germline V gives CDR1 SGHRS, CDR2 YFSETQ. This CDR3 comprises 17 residues. V lost 3 bases to trimming and J lost 0 bases; unmatched junction nucleotides: 8. The CDR3 protein is CASSWGDRFTTNEKLFF. The CDR3 coding sequence is TGCGCCAGCAGCTGGGGGGACAGATTTACAACTAATGAAAAACTGTTTTTT.

A word on this clone: Distinct nucleotide sequences in the sample also encode this CDR3. The chain joins TRBV19 to TRBJ1-5; D not certain. Trimming left V 1 base short and J 4 bases short, with 8 bases between. The CDR3 covers 14 residues. The germline V gene has CDR1 LNHDA and CDR2 SQIVND (reference sequence). The CDR3 DNA reads TGTGCCAGTAGTATAGGGGCCGGTAATCAGCCCCAGCATTTT. It is translated as CASSIGAGNQPQHF.

The chain has TRBV6-5 and TRBJ1-1, with TRBD1 identical over 7 bases. V dropped 6 bases and J dropped 5; count of bases not matched to a gene: 6. The germline V gene encodes CDR1 MNHEY and CDR2 SVGAGI. The CDR3 spans 13 residues. The CDR3 sequence is CASSGQEGTEAFF. The DNA for the CDR3 is TGTGCCAGCAGCGGACAGGAGGGGACTGAAGCTTTCTTT.

This chain links TRBV27 with TRBJ2-5; tentative D call: TRBD1 (7 bases). V was shortened by 2 bases and J by 2 bases, with 9 bases between the two germline ends. The CDR3 length is 14 residues. CDR1 and CDR2 from the germline V gene are MNHEY and SMNVEV (reference sequence). Written as DNA, the CDR3 is TGTGCCAGCAGTTTAGCGGGACAGCAAGAGACCCAGTACTTC. Protein product: CASSLAGQQETQYF.

This clone was observed once. V usage is TRBV20-1 and J usage is TRBJ2-3, with a weak D call TRBD2 (6 bases). The CDR3 covers 14 residues. CDR1 and CDR2 (germline): DFQATT, SNEGSKA (reference sequence). Trimming took off 3 bases at V and 5 bases at J, with 15 bases between the two ends. The CDR3 DNA is TGCAGTGCTAGTCCGCGACTAGGCATAGATACGCAGTATTTT. It encodes CSASPRLGIDTQYF.

This clone was counted a few times. The chain recombines TRBV12-3 or TRBV12-4 with TRBJ2-1; D might be TRBD1 (6 bases). V was trimmed by 6 bases and J by 6 bases, leaving 12 bases between them. The CDR3 totals 13 residues. CDR3 sequence (DNA): TGTGCCAGCAGGTTTACAGGGTTCAATGAGCAGTTCTTC. Translated, it gives CASRFTGFNEQFF.

The chain couples TRBV7-6 to TRBJ2-1; D unresolved. The germline V and J ends were trimmed by 5 bases and 3 bases, with 17 bases remaining between them. Germline loops: CDR1 SGHVS, CDR2 FNYEAQ. The CDR3 totals 16 residues. The CDR3 is CASSRSEVILYNEQFF. DNA for the CDR3: TGTGCCAGCAGCAGATCGGAAGTCATCCTCTACAATGAGCAGTTCTTC.

The chain employs TRBV7-3 and TRBJ1-1; a weak D match, TRBD1 (6 bases). Deletions cut 5 bases from V and 2 bases from J, with 9 bases between. CDR1 and CDR2 from the germline V gene are SGHTA and FQGTGA. This CDR3 region has 13 residues. The CDR3 is CASSRQANTEAFF. CDR3 DNA sequence: TGTGCCAGCAGCCGACAGGCTAACACTGAAGCTTTCTTT.

This clone was seen a single time. The V and J genes are TRBV6-4 and TRBJ1-6; D is possibly TRBD1 (5 bases). The CDR3 runs to 15 residues. Germline V lookup: CDR1 MRHNA, CDR2 SNTAGT. Trimming took 3 bases from V and 8 from J, leaving 14 bases between them. The CDR3 here is CASSDGSRVDSPLHF. CDR3 sequence (DNA): TGTGCCAGCAGTGATGGGTCCAGGGTTGATTCACCCCTCCACTTT.

The V call is TRBV5-1, the J call TRBJ2-5, with 13 positions matching TRBD2. The germline CDR1 and CDR2 sequences are SGHRS and YFSETQ. The V and J ends lost 0 bases and 5 bases, in that order; junction bases with no gene match: 4. The CDR3 is 16 residues long. CDR3 in DNA: TGCGCCAGCAGCTTGGGACTAGCGGGGGGCCGGGAGACCCAGTACTTC. Encoded protein: CASSLGLAGGRETQYF.

This clone was picked up one time. The chain joins TRBV7-9 to TRBJ1-2; TRBD1 matches 7 bases. Unmatched junction bases numbered 8, after V lost 4 bases and J lost 0 bases. Germline-derived CDR1 and CDR2 are SEHNR and FQNEAQ (reference sequence). The CDR3 extends over 16 amino acids. In DNA form, the CDR3 reads TGTGCCAGCAGCTCGGACAGGACCCTTACTAACTATGGCTACACCTTC. This gives the protein CASSSDRTLTNYGYTF.

This clone was recorded once. The chain has TRBV7-9 and TRBJ2-7; possibly TRBD1 or TRBD2 for D (5 bases each). Per the germline V gene, CDR1 is SEHNR and CDR2 is FQNEAQ (reference sequence). The CDR3 runs 11 residues. Trimming left V 5 bases short and J 10 bases short, with 12 bases between. Here the CDR3 DNA reads TGTGCCAGCAGCAACGGGACGCTTCAGTACTTC. Encoded protein: CASSNGTLQYF.

The chain couples TRBV7-8 to TRBJ1-2; tentatively, D is TRBD1 (6 bases). Germline loops: CDR1 SGHVS, CDR2 FQNEAQ. Between the trimmed V and J ends, which lost 1 base and 7 bases, there was a span of 16 bases. CDR3 size: 15 residues. CDR3 DNA sequence: TGTGCCAGCAGCTTAGAGGCCAGGGGAGCGGGTGGCTACACCTTC. Residues: CASSLEARGAGGYTF.

V usage is TRBV5-8 and J usage is TRBJ1-6; no reliable D call. CDR1 SGHTS and CDR2 YDEGEE come from the germline V gene. This CDR3 is 12 amino acids long. Between the trimmed V and J ends, which lost 1 base and 9 bases, there was a span of 5 bases. The CDR3 protein is CASSLRGSPLHF. DNA for the CDR3: TGTGCCAGCAGCTTGCGAGGTTCACCCCTCCACTTT.

The V and J genes are TRBV18 and TRBJ2-5, with D perhaps TRBD2 (6 bases). Germline V gene lookup returns CDR1 KGHSH and CDR2 LQKENI. Trimming removed 1 base at V and 5 bases at J, with 14 bases between. There are 15 residues in the CDR3. The CDR3 nucleotides read TGTGCCAGCTCACCACGCGCGGGGCTTGGGGAGACCCAGTACTTC. Encoded protein: CASSPRAGLGETQYF.

This rearrangement joins TRBV19 to TRBJ1-5; TRBD1 aligns across 8 bases. Per germline, CDR1 LNHDA and CDR2 SQIVND (reference sequence). The CDR3 is 14 amino acids. V was pared by 4 bases and J by 4 bases, with 3 bases of the junction left unmatched. CDR3: CASSTTGGNQPQHF. Here the CDR3 DNA reads TGTGCCAGTAGTACTACAGGGGGTAATCAGCCCCAGCATTTT. The entire variable domain, with the rest obtained from reference TRBV19 and TRBJ1-5, is as follows: DGGITQSPKYLFRKEGQNVTLSCEQNLNHDAMYWYRQDPGQGLRLIYYSQIVNDFQKGDIAEGYSVSREKKESFPLTVTSAQKNPTAFYLCASSTTGGNQPQHFGDGTRLSIL.

The chain employs TRBV7-2 and TRBJ2-3; D unclear. V lost 1 base and J lost 6, with 8 bases in between. Per the germline V gene, CDR1 is SGHTA and CDR2 is FQGNSA. This CDR3 has 13 amino acids. Here the CDR3 reads CASSLGIGDTQYF. CDR3 bases: TGTGCCAGCAGCTTAGGGATAGGGGATACGCAGTATTTT.

The chain employs TRBV6-2 or TRBV6-3 and TRBJ2-5, with D uncertain. The germline V gene encodes CDR1 MNHEY and CDR2 SVGEGT. The length of the CDR3 is 16 residues. The germline V and J ends were trimmed by 2 bases and 0 bases, with 13 bases remaining between them. The CDR3 DNA is TGTGCCAGCAGTTACCCGGCGGTGACGTACCAAGAGACCCAGTACTTC. It yields the protein CASSYPAVTYQETQYF.

The gene calls are TRBV7-9 and TRBJ1-2; 10 nucleotides match TRBD1. The CDR3 contains 17 residues. The germline gives CDR1 SEHNR, CDR2 FQNEAQ (reference sequence). V was pared by 4 bases and J by 8 bases, with 16 bases of the junction left unmatched. Here the CDR3 DNA reads TGTGCCAGCAGCTCAGGGGTCCGGGACAGGGGATTCGGGGGCTACACCTTC. Translated, it gives CASSSGVRDRGFGGYTF.

DNA of the CDR3: TGCGCCAGCAGCCGACTAGCGGGTGGCACAGATACGCAGTATTTT. It translates to CASSRLAGGTDTQYF. This chain connects TRBV5-1 to TRBJ2-3; TRBD2 agrees at 10 bases. J lost 1 base, V lost 4 bases, and 3 bases had no gene match. This CDR3 has 15 residues. In germline, CDR1 is SGHRS, CDR2 YFSETQ.

This clone appeared once. This sample includes further DNA sequences coding for the same CDR3. The V and J genes are TRBV19 and TRBJ1-5; TRBD1 matches 7 bases. With V trimmed by 9 bases and J by 1 base, 3 bases remained unmatched. The length of the CDR3 is 13 residues. Germline CDR1 is LNHDA and CDR2 is SQIVND (reference sequence). CDR3: CASRDRSNQPQHF. In DNA form, the CDR3 reads TGTGCCAGCCGGGACAGAAGCAATCAGCCCCAGCATTTT. The variable domain in full, completed from reference TRBV19 and TRBJ1-5, reads DGGITQSPKYLFRKEGQNVTLSCEQNLNHDAMYWYRQDPGQGLRLIYYSQIVNDFQKGDIAEGYSVSREKKESFPLTVTSAQKNPTAFYLCASRDRSNQPQHFGDGTRLSIL.

This rearrangement joins TRBV5-1 to TRBJ2-1; tentative D call: TRBD2 (6 bases). Trimming removed 0 bases at V and 0 bases at J, with 10 bases between. The germline V gene encodes CDR1 SGHRS and CDR2 YFSETQ. CDR3 length equals 16 residues. The CDR3 reads CASSLVSGDSYNEQFF. Written as DNA, the CDR3 is TGCGCCAGCAGCTTGGTTAGCGGAGACTCCTACAATGAGCAGTTCTTC.

V and J are TRBV6-5 and TRBJ1-2; the D is unclear. V lost 8 bases and J lost 7, with 11 bases in between. The CDR3 has 11 residues. Germline CDR1 and CDR2: MNHEY and SVGAGI. The CDR3 nucleotides read TGTGCCAGCGGAGGGTCGCTTGGCTACACCTTC. Translating gives CASGGSLGYTF.

This sequence joins TRBV21-1 and TRBJ2-3. TRBV21-1 is a pseudogene locus. This CDR3 region has 19 residues. CDR3 amino acids: CASSKKKGRDAFPTDTQYF. The CDR3 DNA reads TGTGCCAGCAGCAAAAAGAAGGGACGGGACGCCTTCCCCACAGATACGCAGTATTTT.